Presented here are 8 T cell receptor beta chains from one specimen sequenced in a study of regulatory T cells in long-lasting Graves disease. Construction of the TCR beta libraries employed iRepertoire HTBI primers in conjunction with Arm-PCR of CDR3 regions. MiXCR, run by TCRdb on the multiplex PCR reads, gives a single entry per CDR3 protein. The profile covers 360,000 or so distinct CDR3 sequences, with roughly 16% appearing a single time and 20% to 25% taken by the ten largest. The time point is: newly diagnosed GD, antithyroid drugs for less than 3 months. Scientists built the TCR library using RNA that was extracted from PBMCs. These data also featured in a second study, about T cells in Graves' hyperthyroidism and ophthalmopathy.

Sequenced here: peripheral blood mononuclear cells (PBMCs), sampled at new diagnosis, from a patient treated with antithyroid drugs. The receptor set was obtained from a young woman with Graves disease.

In its sample, this clonotype was seen many times. The chain employs TRBV3-1 and TRBJ2-1, with D perhaps matching TRBD1 (6 bases). Trimming cost V 0 bases and J 4 bases, with 10 bases left between them. The CDR3 loop spans 15 amino acids. Germline V gene lookup returns CDR1 LGHDT and CDR2 YNNKEL (reference sequence). CDR3 residues: CASSQDPQGYNEQFF. The CDR3 nucleotides read TGTGCCAGCAGCCAAGATCCGCAGGGGTACAATGAGCAGTTCTTC.

The chain combines TRBV24-1 with TRBJ2-5; a weak D match, TRBD1 (6 bases). CDR3 size: 14 residues. V lost 4 bases, J lost 5 bases, and 13 bases lay in between. From germline, CDR1 is KGHDR and CDR2 SFDVKD. The CDR3 region is CATSDPDSGETQYF. The DNA for the CDR3 is TGTGCCACCAGTGACCCGGACAGCGGTGAGACCCAGTACTTC.

This clonotype was detected many times. The chain recombines TRBV6-1 with TRBJ1-2; D uncertain. V lost 4 bases and J lost 0, with 9 bases in between. CDR3 length: 14 residues. Germline V gene lookup returns CDR1 MNHNS and CDR2 SASEGT. Written as DNA, the CDR3 is TGTGCCAGCAGTGGTGACGGATCTAACTATGGCTACACCTTC. Encoded protein: CASSGDGSNYGYTF.

This clonotype has a count of ten or more. This chain joins TRBV18 and TRBJ2-3; 9 bases line up with TRBD1. Looked up from germline, CDR1 is KGHSH and CDR2 is LQKENI. The ends lost 1 base at V and 1 base at J; junction bases unmatched: 6. The CDR3 consists of 17 residues. The CDR3, as DNA: TGTGCCAGCTCACCACGAGTCTGGACAGGGGGCACAGATACGCAGTATTTT. Translating it yields CASSPRVWTGGTDTQYF.

This clonotype was counted ten times or more. The gene calls are TRBV24-1 and TRBJ1-2, with D perhaps TRBD1 (5 bases). The germline V gene has CDR1 KGHDR and CDR2 SFDVKD. The length of the CDR3 is 14 residues. V lost 3 bases and J 7 bases, leaving 14 bases between the germline ends. This CDR3 reads CATSDRGGLTGYTF. In nucleotides, the CDR3 is TGTGCCACCAGTGATCGCGGGGGTTTAACTGGCTACACCTTC.

V gene TRBV6-2 or TRBV6-3 combines with J gene TRBJ2-3, with D possibly matching TRBD1 (6 bases). V was pared by 6 bases and J by 1 base, with 14 bases between. CDR3 length: 15 residues. Germline V CDR1 and CDR2: MNHEY, SVGEGT. The DNA for the CDR3 is TGTGCCAGCAGCAAACAGGGTACGGGCACAGATACGCAGTATTTT. Amino acids: CASSKQGTGTDTQYF.

There are many counts of this clonotype. This chain connects TRBV7-9 to TRBJ1-3; D is possibly TRBD1 (5 bases). The CDR3 is 14 residues long. The V and J ends lost 1 base and 1 base respectively, with 5 bases between them. Germline V gene lookup returns CDR1 SEHNR and CDR2 FQNEAQ (reference sequence). DNA for the CDR3: TGTGCCAGCAGCTTAGGGGGGTCTGGAAACACCATATATTTT. Encoded protein: CASSLGGSGNTIYF.

This chain links TRBV19 with TRBJ2-7, with a possible D match to TRBD2 (6 bases). Germline CDR1 reads LNHDA; CDR2 reads SQIVND (reference sequence). This CDR3 region has 15 residues. V was trimmed by 5 bases and J by 0 bases, leaving 14 bases between them. CDR3 nucleotide sequence: TGTGCCAGTAGTCCCACGGGGGTTTCCTCCTACGAGCAGTACTTC. This codes for CASSPTGVSSYEQYF.